This TCR beta chain was found in a study of molecular identifiers for immune sequencing clone quantification. One entry per CDR3 protein results from TCRdb running MiXCR on the PCR reads. Here the sample spans about 9,800 distinct CDR3 sequences, around 19% being singletons. The CDR3 length is 19 residues. V was trimmed by 1 base and J by 0 bases, leaving 21 bases between them. Germline V gene sequence: CDR1 SEHNR, CDR2 FQNEAQ (reference sequence). This clonotype occurred many times. This TCR was recovered from a human donor in good health. Some libraries in this study had Jurkat cell RNA spiked in. V is TRBV7-9 and J is TRBJ1-1; D is undetermined. The specimen sequenced was naive CD8+ T cells from blood, with Jurkat cell RNA spiked in. The subset is: FACS-sorted CD8+CD4-CCR7+CD45RA+ naive T cells. In DNA form, the CDR3 reads TGTGCCAGCAGCTTAGAGGGAGGCGGGTTCGTCCCTATGAACACTGAAGCTTTCTTT. It yields the protein CASSLEGGGFVPMNTEAFF.